These 26 T cell receptor beta chains were sequenced from one sample in a study of neoadjuvant anti-PD-1 for oral cavity cancer. Time point given: after neoadjuvant nivolumab, at surgical resection. Repertoires were generated with immunoSEQ multiplex PCR, while TCRdb's copy carries only in-frame clones and drops some. Of fewer than 90,000 clones in the sample, 80% to 90% were seen once. Sequenced material: PBMCs, taken after nivolumab (anti-PD-1) treatment. These receptors were obtained from a person aged 35-79 years with oral cavity squamous cell carcinoma.

The chain combines TRBV6-5 with TRBJ2-1, with 10 nucleotides matching TRBD2. Germline V gives CDR1 MNHEY, CDR2 SVGAGI. V was pared by 5 bases and J by 6 bases, with 4 bases of the junction left unmatched. CDR3 size: 14 residues. Here the CDR3 DNA reads TGTGCCAGCAGTAGCGGGAGGGCCGGCAATGAGCAGTTCTTC. Protein: CASSSGRAGNEQFF.

The chain is built from TRBV7-2 and TRBJ2-1; D is ambiguous. Germline assignment: CDR1 SGHTA and CDR2 FQGNSA. Trimming shortened V by 1 base and J by 4 bases, and 14 bases separated the two germline ends. The CDR3 contains 16 residues. This chain's CDR3 is CASSLDTGRAYNEQFF. Written as DNA, the CDR3 is TGTGCCAGCAGCTTAGATACGGGTAGGGCATACAATGAGCAGTTCTTC.

This sequence joins TRBV7-2 and TRBJ1-2; D might be TRBD1 (5 bases). CDR3 size: 13 residues. Germline V gene lookup returns CDR1 SGHTA and CDR2 FQGNSA. V was pared by 4 bases and J by 6 bases, with 12 bases between. The CDR3 reads CASSSGTQNGYTF. CDR3 DNA sequence: TGTGCCAGCAGCTCCGGGACTCAGAATGGCTACACCTTC.

This clone showed up just a few times. The rearrangement joins TRBV10-2 to TRBJ2-7, with D unresolved. Germline CDR1 reads WSHSY; CDR2 reads SAAADI. The CDR3 is 12 residues long. The V and J ends lost 3 bases and 12 bases respectively, with 15 bases between them. The CDR3 loop is CASSDDSVWLYF. As DNA, the CDR3 is TGCGCCAGCAGTGATGACTCCGTGTGGCTGTACTTC.

This rearrangement joins TRBV11-2 to TRBJ1-1; D is ambiguous. V was trimmed by 3 bases and J by 1 base, leaving 6 bases between them. CDR1 is SGHAT, CDR2 FQNNGV, per germline. The CDR3 is 13 amino acids. CDR3 protein: CASSFWGNTEAFF. The CDR3 DNA sequence: TGTGCCAGCAGCTTTTGGGGGAACACTGAAGCTTTCTTT. Full variable domain (rest looked up from reference TRBV11-2 and TRBJ1-1): EAGVAQSPRYKIIEKRQSVAFWCNPISGHATLYWYQQILGQGPKLLIQFQNNGVVDDSQLPKDRFSAERLKGVDSTLKIQPAKLEDSAVYLCASSFWGNTEAFFGQGTRLTVV.

V gene TRBV10-3 combines with J gene TRBJ2-7, with D unresolved. Trimming left V 0 bases short and J 4 bases short, with 7 bases between. The CDR3 consists of 13 residues. Germline V CDR1 and CDR2: ENHRY, SYGVKD. The CDR3 spells CAISESWRYEQYF. CDR3 nucleotide sequence: TGTGCCATCAGTGAGTCGTGGCGATACGAGCAGTACTTC.

The chain links TRBV10-1 to TRBJ2-7; D ambiguous. The CDR3 is made up of 15 amino acids. Trimming removed 3 bases from V and 2 bases from J, with 14 bases in between. Looked up from germline, CDR1 is WNHNN and CDR2 is SYGVQD (reference sequence). The CDR3 here is CASSDEAGRAYEQYF. DNA of the CDR3: TGCGCCAGCAGTGATGAGGCAGGCCGGGCCTACGAGCAGTACTTC.

V is TRBV19 and J is TRBJ1-1, with TRBD1 matching 9 bases. This CDR3 has 16 amino acids. V trimming: 5 bases; J trimming: 0 bases; junction bases outside the gene matches: 7. Per the germline V gene, CDR1 is LNHDA and CDR2 is SQIVND (reference sequence). CDR3 nucleotide sequence: TGTGCCAGTAGTGCCCGGGACAGGGCAATGAACACTGAAGCTTTCTTT. Translating it yields CASSARDRAMNTEAFF.

In this sample, this clone turned up a few times. The chain is built from TRBV5-6 and TRBJ2-2; 9 bases fit TRBD2. This CDR3 is built from 16 residues. CDR1 and CDR2 from the germline V gene are SGHDT and YYEEEE. V shed 4 bases and J 4 bases; nucleotides not matched to a gene: 8. DNA of the CDR3: TGTGCCAGCAGCCCACTGGGCGGGAGGGGCACCGGGGAGCTGTTTTTT. Translated, it gives CASSPLGGRGTGELFF. The complete variable domain, with remaining parts taken from reference TRBV5-6 and TRBJ2-2, reads DAGVTQSPTHLIKTRGQQVTLRCSPKSGHDTVSWYQQALGQGPQFIFQYYEEEERQRGNFPDRFSGHQFPNYSSELNVNALLLGDSALYLCASSPLGGRGTGELFFGEGSRLTVL.

The chain has TRBV6-6 and TRBJ2-1, with 13 bases fitting TRBD2. The CDR3 covers 15 residues. Germline lookup yields CDR1 MNHNY and CDR2 SVGAGI (reference sequence). J lost 10 bases, V lost 4 bases, and 7 bases had no gene match. The CDR3 protein is CASSFTSGRAGEQFF. DNA for the CDR3: TGTGCCAGCAGTTTTACTAGCGGGAGGGCCGGGGAGCAGTTCTTC.

The rearrangement links TRBV6-5 to TRBJ1-2; D might be TRBD1 (5 bases). Germline V gives CDR1 MNHEY, CDR2 SVGAGI. V gave up 2 bases and J gave up 5 bases, with 12 bases separating them. This CDR3 has 14 residues. CDR3 DNA sequence: TGTGCCAGCAGTTACGGGCAGGCAGGGTATGGCTACACCTTC. Encoded protein: CASSYGQAGYGYTF.

The CDR3, as DNA: TGCAGCGTTGACTATGGAAACCCCTTCGAGCAGTACTTC. It yields the protein CSVDYGNPFEQYF. This sequence joins TRBV29-1 and TRBJ2-7; D is undetermined. The ends were cut back, 3 bases at V and 6 bases at J, with 15 bases in the middle. The CDR3 runs 13 residues. Germline CDR1 reads SQVTM; CDR2 reads ANQGSEA.

This chain uses TRBV27 with TRBJ2-7; TRBD1 matches at 7 bases. CDR3 length equals 16 residues. Germline CDR1 reads MNHEY; CDR2 reads SMNVEV (reference sequence). After removal of 6 bases from V and 0 bases from J, the junction contained 11 bases not matched to a gene. CDR3 loop: CASSHTTGTDSYEQYF. The DNA for the CDR3 is TGTGCCAGCAGCCACACCACGGGGACAGACTCCTACGAGCAGTACTTC.

V gene TRBV6-4 combines with J gene TRBJ2-5, with D possibly being TRBD1 or TRBD2 (5 bases each). The CDR3 is made up of 16 amino acids. V was clipped by 0 bases and J by 5 bases, with 16 bases between them. CDR1 and CDR2 (germline): MRHNA, SNTAGT. Written as DNA, the CDR3 is TGTGCCAGCAGTGACTCGAGGGGCAGGGAGTGGGAGACCCAGTACTTC. It translates to CASSDSRGREWETQYF.

This clone was counted at least ten times. V and J are TRBV28 and TRBJ1-1; no clear D. The CDR3 covers 10 residues. V was shortened by 7 bases and J by 4 bases, with 4 bases between the two germline ends. In germline, CDR1 is MDHEN, CDR2 SYDVKM. In DNA form, the CDR3 reads TGTGCCAGCATGGGCACTGAAGCTTTCTTT. Its protein is CASMGTEAFF.

The chain is built from TRBV9 and TRBJ1-2; 8 bases are shared with TRBD1. The CDR3 covers 16 residues. CDR1 is SGDLS and CDR2 is YYNGEE in the germline V gene. The V gene end was trimmed by 4 bases and the J gene end by 5 bases; junction bases not matched to a gene: 13. The CDR3 DNA is TGTGCCAGCAGCCACGGGACAGGTCGTATCACATATGGCTACACCTTC. Protein: CASSHGTGRITYGYTF.

This clone was counted only a few times. The chain uses TRBV5-5 and TRBJ2-1; 9 bases align to TRBD2. This CDR3 is 17 amino acids long. Unmatched junction bases numbered 11, after V lost 0 bases and J lost 7 bases. Germline CDR1 reads SGHKS; CDR2 reads YYEKEE (reference sequence). CDR3 sequence: CASSLAVGLAMKNEQFF. Here the CDR3 DNA reads TGTGCCAGCAGCTTGGCCGTAGGACTAGCGATGAAAAATGAGCAGTTCTTC.

J is TRBJ1-5 and V is TRBV6-5, with TRBD1 as a possible D gene (6 bases). With 3 bases removed from V and 13 bases from J, the gap between germline ends came to 19 bases. Germline CDR1 reads MNHEY; CDR2 reads SVGAGI. The CDR3 is made up of 14 amino acids. The CDR3 loop is CASSYVAGDMVQHF. CDR3 nucleotides: TGTGCCAGCAGTTATGTGGCAGGGGATATGGTACAGCATTTT.

The chain employs TRBV19 and TRBJ2-1, with unresolved D. CDR1 LNHDA and CDR2 SQIVND come from the germline V gene (reference sequence). The V and J ends lost 5 bases and 0 bases respectively, with 8 bases between them. This CDR3 is 14 amino acids long. The CDR3 spells CASSFALSYNEQFF. CDR3 nucleotide sequence: TGTGCCAGTAGTTTTGCTCTCTCCTACAATGAGCAGTTCTTC.

This sequence joins TRBV30 and TRBJ1-4; D perhaps matches TRBD1 (6 bases). The germline gives CDR1 GTSNPN, CDR2 SVGIG (reference sequence). V shed 3 bases and J shed 4 bases, with 9 bases lying between them. The CDR3 has 13 amino acids. CDR3 DNA sequence: TGTGCCTGGAGCCGAGGGGGTAATGAAAAACTGTTTTTT. Translating it yields CAWSRGGNEKLFF. Full variable domain (rest looked up from reference TRBV30 and TRBJ1-4): SQTIHQWPATLVQPVGSPLSLECTVEGTSNPNLYWYRQAAGRGLQLLFYSVGIGQISSEVPQNLSASRPQDRQFILSSKKLLLSDSGFYLCAWSRGGNEKLFFGSGTQLSVL.

The V call is TRBV11-2, the J call TRBJ2-7, with 12 bases that match TRBD2. The CDR3 is 15 amino acids. J lost 2 bases, V lost 1 base, and 0 bases had no gene match. Per germline, CDR1 SGHAT and CDR2 FQNNGV. Written as DNA, the CDR3 is TGTGCCAGCAGCTTAGGACTAGCGGGAGCCTACGAGCAGTACTTC. It specifies CASSLGLAGAYEQYF.

The chain carries TRBV27 and TRBJ2-3, with no clear D. CDR3 size: 14 residues. Germline-derived CDR1 and CDR2 are MNHEY and SMNVEV (reference sequence). V was clipped by 5 bases and J by 1 base, with 10 bases between them. The CDR3 spells CASSPNAGTDTQYF. The CDR3 bases are TGTGCCAGCAGTCCCAATGCAGGCACAGATACGCAGTATTTT.

The chain employs TRBV7-2 and TRBJ2-3, with TRBD2 matching 7 bases. Losses at the gene ends were 0 bases for V and 5 bases for J; bases not matched to a gene: 11. Germline V gene lookup returns CDR1 SGHTA and CDR2 FQGNSA. CDR3 length: 17 amino acids. The CDR3, as DNA: TGTGCCAGCAGCTTAGCGATCAGAGGGAGGGCCGTAGATACGCAGTATTTT. Its protein product is CASSLAIRGRAVDTQYF.

This clone was counted only a few times. The chain uses TRBV30 and TRBJ2-5, with D unclear. This CDR3 region has 12 residues. In germline, CDR1 is GTSNPN, CDR2 SVGIG (reference sequence). With 4 bases removed from V and 2 bases from J, the gap between germline ends came to 8 bases. CDR3 loop: CAWNAGQETQYF. The CDR3 coding sequence is TGTGCCTGGAACGCAGGACAAGAGACCCAGTACTTC.

The chain recombines TRBV11-1 with TRBJ2-5; D is tentatively TRBD1 or TRBD2 (5 bases each). Germline-derived CDR1 and CDR2 are SGHAT and FQDESV (reference sequence). The germline V and J ends were trimmed by 7 bases and 1 base, with 10 bases remaining between them. This CDR3 has 13 residues. The CDR3 is CASTLGGQETQYF. Here the CDR3 DNA reads TGTGCCAGCACCCTTGGGGGCCAAGAGACCCAGTACTTC.

The chain has TRBV2 and TRBJ1-5; D is unclear. CDR3 length: 14 residues. V lost 3 bases, J lost 2 bases, and 8 bases lay in between. Germline assignment: CDR1 SNHLY and CDR2 FYNNEI. CDR3 amino acids: CASSEGYGNQPQHF. CDR3 coding DNA: TGTGCCAGCAGTGAGGGGTACGGCAATCAGCCCCAGCATTTT.